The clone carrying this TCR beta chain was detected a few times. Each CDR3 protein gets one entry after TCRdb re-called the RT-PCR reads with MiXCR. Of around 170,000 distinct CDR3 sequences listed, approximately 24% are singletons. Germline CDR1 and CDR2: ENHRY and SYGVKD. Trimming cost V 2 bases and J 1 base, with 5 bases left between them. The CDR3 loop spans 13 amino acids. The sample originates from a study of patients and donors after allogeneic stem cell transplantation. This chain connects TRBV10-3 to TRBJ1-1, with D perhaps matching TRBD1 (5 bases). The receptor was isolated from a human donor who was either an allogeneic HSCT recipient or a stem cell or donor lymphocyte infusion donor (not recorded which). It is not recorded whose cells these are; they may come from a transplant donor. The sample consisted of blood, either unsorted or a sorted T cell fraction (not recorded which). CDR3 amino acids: CAISEQGNTEAFF. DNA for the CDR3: TGTGCCATCAGTGAGCAGGGGAACACTGAAGCTTTCTTT.